The rows below give T cell receptor beta chains drawn from one sample of a study of T cells after yellow fever vaccination. Using its own MiXCR run on the 5' RACE reads, TCRdb lists one record per CDR3 protein. The data contain approximately 610,000 distinct CDR3 sequences, about a sixth of them seen just once; the ten biggest clones take up about 18%. Material: PBMCs, obtained roughly 5 days after the first yellow fever vaccination. The receptors were gathered from a man aged 18-30 years who received the YFV17D yellow fever vaccine. Each CDR3 is given with its conserved first and last residue.

TRBJ2-1	TRBV12-3/TRBV12-4	CASAESSYNEQFF
TRBJ1-1	TRBV5-6	CASSNQGKAFF
TRBJ2-7	TRBV14	CASSSRQGPYEQYF
TRBJ1-1	TRBV27	CASRGFARGFTEAFF
TRBJ2-2	TRBV7-2	CASSLEGRGVGELFF
TRBJ2-1	TRBV19	CASIGTSEVIGQFF
TRBJ1-1	TRBV4-1	CASRAGGLGTEAFF
TRBJ2-5	TRBV24-1	CATSDPAGNSETQYF
TRBJ1-5	TRBV2	CASSEIEWEGNQPQHF
TRBJ2-7	TRBV5-6	CASTRGTGSLSYEQYF
TRBJ1-1	TRBV4-2	CASGPGVLSTEAFF
TRBJ1-2	TRBV4-1	CASSLTGTPNGYTF
TRBJ1-2	TRBV7-2	CASSPHQGNYGYTF
TRBJ2-7	TRBV7-9	CASSGGDGGNEQYF
TRBJ1-2	TRBV7-9	CASSAGQGPRWGYTF
TRBJ2-3	TRBV20-1	CSATPGQGISSTDTQYF
TRBJ2-7	TRBV6-5	CASSYDSEQYF
TRBJ2-5	TRBV5-6	CASSLDTRKTQYF
TRBJ1-1	TRBV6-5	CASSYSAMNTEAFF
TRBJ1-5	TRBV7-2	CASSPDRGQPQHF
TRBJ2-5	TRBV7-2	CASSPPYLETQYF
TRBJ2-5	TRBV5-1	CASKSPGAWETQYF
TRBJ1-5	TRBV19	CASSIRGPQPQHF
TRBJ2-7	TRBV10-3	CAISRQGISVVDEQYF
TRBJ1-5	TRBV4-2	CASSRASNQPQHF
TRBJ1-5	TRBV12-3/TRBV12-4	CASSLGRSNQPQHF
TRBJ1-1	TRBV12-3/TRBV12-4	CASAPGGGVFGEAFF
TRBJ1-6	TRBV5-1	CASSWGQGSSPLHF
TRBJ2-1	TRBV11-2	CASSTAAAGNNEQFF
TRBJ2-3	TRBV20-1	CSAPFRVTDTQYF
TRBJ2-7	TRBV5-4	CASSSLLTGGLYF
TRBJ2-5	TRBV12-3/TRBV12-4	CASSRGAEETQYF
TRBJ2-3	TRBV7-2	CASSLRRLGGDTQYF
TRBJ2-5	TRBV2	CASSGGSGGQETQYF
TRBJ2-5	TRBV5-1	CASSPRTGRETQYF
TRBJ2-3	TRBV3-1	CASSQVTSRTDTQYF
TRBJ2-1	TRBV4-1	CASSQGTRPTPNEQFF
TRBJ2-3	TRBV2	CASTVSTDTQYF
TRBJ2-5	TRBV18	CASSPAETTGRETQYF
TRBJ2-5	TRBV4-1	CASSQEETQYF
TRBJ1-3	TRBV12-3/TRBV12-4	CASSLAPLSGNTIYF
TRBJ2-1	TRBV4-1	CASSLRDGSSYNEQFF
TRBJ2-7	TRBV5-4	CASSSPSGESSYEQYF
TRBJ2-3	TRBV7-2	CASSWERGALRDTQYF
TRBJ2-5	TRBV5-4	CASSLGTDQETQYF
TRBJ1-3	TRBV7-2	CASSFQGIGGNTIYF
TRBJ2-5	TRBV6-5	CASSIQGYQETQYF
TRBJ2-7	TRBV6-5	CASIRSGRSYEQYF
TRBJ1-6	TRBV4-3	CASSQASFGSPLHF
TRBJ2-1	TRBV6-2/TRBV6-3	CASSYLADNEQFF
TRBJ1-1	TRBV7-2	CASSFDGQNTEAFF
TRBJ2-5	TRBV5-1	CASSWGLAGTETQYF
TRBJ2-5	TRBV2	CASGVSGRGYQETQYF
TRBJ1-5	TRBV4-1	CASSQDRVNNQPQHF
TRBJ2-1	TRBV20-1	CSARDRTSGAYNEQFF
TRBJ2-1	TRBV7-7	CASSLTRGGRDEQFF
TRBJ1-6	TRBV6-1	CASAWGANSPLHF
TRBJ2-3	TRBV7-2	CASSLAPGGGTAQYF
TRBJ1-1	TRBV20-1	CSARDHLSYTEAFF